These 10 T cell receptor beta chains were sequenced from one sample in a study of T cell responses to AZD1222 COVID-19 vaccine. Generated by immunoSEQ multiplex PCR, the TCRdb table keeps only in-frame clones and is missing some. The sample lists 150,000 or so clones, about 93% occurring once. Sequencing was performed on peripheral blood, taken on day 0 of AZD1222 vaccination. The source is an adult in good health.

This clone came up a few times. This chain links TRBV9 with TRBJ1-2; TRBD1 aligns across 7 bases. Germline V gives CDR1 SGDLS, CDR2 YYNGEE. V lost 4 bases and J lost 3; bases outside the gene matches: 9. The CDR3 consists of 15 residues. Here the CDR3 reads CASSLTGDMDYGYTF. CDR3 in DNA: TGTGCCAGCAGCTTAACAGGGGATATGGACTATGGCTACACCTTC.

V usage is TRBV5-8 and J usage is TRBJ1-6; D perhaps matches TRBD1 (5 bases). Looked up from germline, CDR1 is SGHTS and CDR2 is YDEGEE. This CDR3 has 17 amino acids. The V and J ends lost 1 base and 5 bases respectively, with 16 bases between them. Written as DNA, the CDR3 is TGTGCCAGCAGCTTGCTATGGTTGGGGCGGAATAATTCACCCCTCCACTTT. This translates into CASSLLWLGRNNSPLHF.

This clone was seen a single time. V and J are TRBV7-9 and TRBJ2-7; no reliable D call. Germline V lookup: CDR1 SEHNR, CDR2 FQNEAQ (reference sequence). With 4 bases removed from V and 10 bases from J, the gap between germline ends came to 17 bases. This CDR3 comprises 13 residues. This CDR3 is CASSSRGQNRQYF. The DNA for the CDR3 is TGTGCCAGCAGCTCCCGTGGGCAGAATCGACAGTACTTC.

The V gene is TRBV18, the J gene TRBJ1-5, with D unclear. CDR1 and CDR2 (germline): KGHSH, LQKENI. With 3 bases removed from V and 5 bases from J, the gap between germline ends came to 11 bases. The CDR3 runs 14 residues. The CDR3 spells CASSPATGYQPQHF. CDR3 in DNA: TGTGCCAGCTCACCGGCGACGGGCTATCAGCCCCAGCATTTT.

V usage is TRBV7-6 and J usage is TRBJ2-5; maybe TRBD1 (6 bases). The V end was cut by 4 bases, the J end by 1 base, with 19 bases between. This CDR3 has 17 residues. Germline-derived CDR1 and CDR2 are SGHVS and FNYEAQ. CDR3 nucleotides: TGTGCCAGCAGCTCCCCCGGGACAACACGGATCCAAGAGACCCAGTACTTC. Amino acid sequence: CASSSPGTTRIQETQYF.

The V gene is TRBV5-1, the J gene TRBJ1-2; 8 bases agree with TRBD1. Per germline, CDR1 SGHRS and CDR2 YFSETQ. The CDR3 is made up of 14 amino acids. Germline trimming cut 5 bases from V and 8 bases from J; bases unmatched to any gene: 11. The CDR3 sequence: CASSFGGTGIGYTF. The DNA for the CDR3 is TGCGCCAGCAGTTTCGGTGGGACAGGTATCGGCTACACCTTC. Together with reference TRBV5-1 and TRBJ1-2, the CDR3 gives the full variable domain: KAGVTQTPRYLIKTRGQQVTLSCSPISGHRSVSWYQQTPGQGLQFLFEYFSETQRNKGNFPGRFSGRQFSNSRSEMNVSTLELGDSALYLCASSFGGTGIGYTFGSGTRLTVV.

The CDR3 protein is CASSYDSDHEQYF. CDR3 in DNA: TGTGCCAGCAGTTACGACAGCGACCACGAGCAGTACTTC. The rearrangement links TRBV6-5 to TRBJ2-7; tentatively, D is TRBD1 (5 bases). The CDR3 contains 13 residues. CDR1 is MNHEY, CDR2 SVGAGI, per germline. V lost 2 bases and J 5 bases, leaving 10 bases between the germline ends.

This clone was seen only a few times. V is TRBV6-6 and J is TRBJ1-2; D is perhaps TRBD1 (5 bases). This CDR3 is built from 15 residues. Germline V gene sequence: CDR1 MNHNY, CDR2 SVGAGI (reference sequence). Trimming shortened V by 1 base and J by 4 bases, and 13 bases separated the two germline ends. The chain's CDR3 is CASSYFPGTAYGYTF. The CDR3 nucleotides are TGTGCCAGCAGTTACTTTCCCGGGACGGCCTATGGCTACACCTTC.

V usage is TRBV7-8 and J usage is TRBJ1-5; TRBD1 matches 9 bases. The V gene end was trimmed by 3 bases and the J gene end by 1 base; junction bases not matched to a gene: 4. CDR1 and CDR2 from the germline V gene are SGHVS and FQNEAQ. The CDR3 contains 16 residues. This CDR3 reads CASSFRGQGSNQPQHF. In DNA, the CDR3 is TGTGCCAGCAGCTTCCGTGGACAGGGGAGCAATCAGCCCCAGCATTTT.

The chain couples TRBV6-2 or TRBV6-3 to TRBJ1-2; D gene uncertain. V was clipped by 2 bases and J by 6 bases, with 7 bases between them. Germline V lookup: CDR1 MNHEY, CDR2 SVGEGT. The CDR3 totals 12 residues. The CDR3 here is CASSYPGDGYTF. The DNA of the CDR3 is TGTGCCAGCAGTTACCCCGGGGATGGCTACACCTTC.